This T cell receptor (beta chain) was found in a study of T cells after yellow fever vaccination. Germline CDR1 is SGHKS and CDR2 is YYEKEE (reference sequence). V was clipped by 4 bases and J by 2 bases, with 13 bases between them. CDR3 size: 15 residues. Each CDR3 protein gets one entry after TCRdb re-called the 5' RACE reads with MiXCR. The table shows 150,000 or so distinct CDR3 sequences, with about 7% occurring only once. The chain is built from TRBV5-5 and TRBJ1-3, with D perhaps TRBD1 (6 bases). This TCR was sampled from a man aged 18 to 29 who received the YFV17D yellow fever vaccine. The specimen comprised CD4+ T cells sorted from PBMCs, sampled less than 6 days after the first yellow fever vaccination. The CDR3 DNA is TGTGCCAGCAGCACCCTCCCAGGGGCTGGAAACACCATATATTTT. It codes for CASSTLPGAGNTIYF.